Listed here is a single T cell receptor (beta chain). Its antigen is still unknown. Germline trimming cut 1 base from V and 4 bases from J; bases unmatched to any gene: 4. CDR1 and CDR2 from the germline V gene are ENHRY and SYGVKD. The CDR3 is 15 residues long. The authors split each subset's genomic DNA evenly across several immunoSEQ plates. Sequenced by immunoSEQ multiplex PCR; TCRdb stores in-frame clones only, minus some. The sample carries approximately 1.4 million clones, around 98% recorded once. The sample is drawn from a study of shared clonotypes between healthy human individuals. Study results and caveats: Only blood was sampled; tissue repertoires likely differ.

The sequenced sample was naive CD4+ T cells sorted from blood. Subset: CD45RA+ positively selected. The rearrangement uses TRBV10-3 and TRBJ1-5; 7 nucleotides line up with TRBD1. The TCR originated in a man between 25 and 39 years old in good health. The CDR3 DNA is TGTGCCATCAGTGAGTTACAGGGGTGGAATCAGCCCCAGCATTTT. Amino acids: CAISELQGWNQPQHF.